This entry lists 11 T cell receptor beta chains sequenced from one sample in a study of T cells after yellow fever vaccination. TCRdb itself ran the 5' RACE reads through MiXCR, one entry per CDR3 protein. Altogether a few hundred thousand distinct CDR3 sequences are present, roughly 5.6% being singletons, with the ten largest covering less than 3.5%. The sequencing here drew on CD4+ T cells sorted from PBMCs, taken on the day of the yellow fever booster vaccination. The receptors were gathered from a man aged 18 to 29 who received the YFV17D yellow fever vaccine.

This clonotype has ten or more counts. This sequence joins TRBV7-2 and TRBJ2-3; TRBD2 matches 8 bases. The CDR3 length is 16 residues. After removal of 3 bases from V and 5 bases from J, the junction contained 10 bases not matched to a gene. Germline CDR1 SGHTA, CDR2 FQGNSA. The CDR3 DNA reads TGTGCCAGCAGCTTGGGCGGGGGGTCTTACGGAGATACGCAGTATTTT. The encoded protein is CASSLGGGSYGDTQYF. The full variable domain, completed using reference TRBV7-2 and TRBJ2-3, is GAGVSQSPSNKVTEKGKDVELRCDPISGHTALYWYRQSLGQGLEFLIYFQGNSAPDKSGLPSDRFSAERTGGSVSTLTIQRTQQEDSAVYLCASSLGGGSYGDTQYFGPGTRLTVL.

This clonotype was found a few times. J is TRBJ1-1 and V is TRBV6-1; TRBD1 agrees at 7 bases. There are 14 residues in the CDR3. Germline V gene lookup returns CDR1 MNHNS and CDR2 SASEGT. The trim removed 3 bases at V and 6 bases at J, leaving 7 bases unmatched. Here the CDR3 DNA reads TGTGCCAGCAGTGAGACAGGGAGGTTGGCTGAAGCTTTCTTT. Protein: CASSETGRLAEAFF.

The V call is TRBV11-3, the J call TRBJ2-3; D remains ambiguous. The V gene's germline CDR1 is SGHNT and CDR2 YENEEA. The CDR3 length is 13 residues. Trimming pared 1 base from V and 4 bases from J, leaving 6 bases between. This CDR3 reads CASSLGASDTQYF. The DNA for the CDR3 is TGTGCCAGCAGCTTAGGAGCCTCAGATACGCAGTATTTT.

This clonotype was picked up many times. The chain carries TRBV5-1 and TRBJ2-4, with no clear D. The CDR3 has 13 amino acids. With 0 bases removed from V and 6 bases from J, the gap between germline ends came to 7 bases. Germline lookup yields CDR1 SGHRS and CDR2 YFSETQ. The CDR3 sequence is CASSLGHRNIQYF. In nucleotides, the CDR3 is TGCGCCAGCAGCTTGGGACACCGAAACATTCAGTACTTC. The full variable domain, its missing parts supplied by reference TRBV5-1 and TRBJ2-4, is KAGVTQTPRYLIKTRGQQVTLSCSPISGHRSVSWYQQTPGQGLQFLFEYFSETQRNKGNFPGRFSGRQFSNSRSEMNVSTLELGDSALYLCASSLGHRNIQYFGAGTRLSVL.

This clonotype appeared a few times. This chain connects TRBV24-1 to TRBJ2-5, with D perhaps matching TRBD1 (6 bases). This CDR3 has 13 amino acids. Between the trimmed V and J ends, which lost 7 bases and 5 bases, there was a span of 13 bases. Per germline, CDR1 KGHDR and CDR2 SFDVKD. CDR3 loop: CATSHRVGETQYF. Written as DNA, the CDR3 is TGTGCCACCAGCCACAGGGTCGGGGAGACCCAGTACTTC.

This clonotype was recorded many times. The chain couples TRBV9 to TRBJ2-3; TRBD2 aligns across 9 bases. Germline V gene data show CDR1 as SGDLS and CDR2 as YYNGEE. Unmatched junction bases numbered 7, after V lost 2 bases and J lost 3 bases. This CDR3 contains 16 residues. Written as DNA, the CDR3 is TGTGCCAGCAGCGTCGCTAGCGGGACACGGACAGATACGCAGTATTTT. It encodes CASSVASGTRTDTQYF. Full variable domain (outside the CDR3, taken from reference TRBV9 and TRBJ2-3): DSGVTQTPKHLITATGQRVTLRCSPRSGDLSVYWYQQSLDQGLQFLIQYYNGEERAKGNILERFSAQQFPDLHSELNLSSLELGDSALYFCASSVASGTRTDTQYFGPGTRLTVL.

The chain joins TRBV7-2 to TRBJ1-1, with a tentative D call TRBD1 (5 bases). Germline V gene sequence: CDR1 SGHTA, CDR2 FQGNSA. This CDR3 comprises 16 residues. V lost 2 bases, J lost 1 base, and 14 bases lay in between. CDR3: CASSLLGLLRNTEAFF. The CDR3 DNA reads TGTGCCAGCAGCTTACTGGGACTCCTGAGGAACACTGAAGCTTTCTTT.

This clonotype was found a few times. The chain has TRBV20-1 and TRBJ2-1; 7 bases align to TRBD2. CDR1 and CDR2 from the germline V gene are DFQATT and SNEGSKA (reference sequence). J lost 10 bases, V lost 0 bases, and 9 bases had no gene match. The CDR3 consists of 14 residues. The CDR3 region is CSARDPRGTEEQFF. The CDR3 nucleotides are TGCAGTGCTAGAGATCCGCGGGGGACGGAGGAGCAGTTCTTC.

The V and J genes are TRBV7-2 and TRBJ2-5; TRBD2 agrees at 14 bases. Trimming at V came to 3 bases and at J to 4 bases, leaving 10 bases not matched to a gene. The CDR3 loop spans 18 amino acids. CDR1 and CDR2 from the germline V gene are SGHTA and FQGNSA. The CDR3 spells CASSFPLTSGGAGETQYF. The CDR3 DNA reads TGTGCCAGCAGCTTCCCACTGACTAGCGGGGGGGCCGGAGAGACCCAGTACTTC.

The chain has TRBV20-1 and TRBJ2-3; 10 bases fit TRBD2. The germline V gene has CDR1 DFQATT and CDR2 SNEGSKA (reference sequence). CDR3 length: 15 amino acids. V was pared by 4 bases and J by 1 base, with 5 bases of the junction left unmatched. In nucleotides, the CDR3 is TGCAGTGCTACACAAGCGGGGGGGGGCACAGATACGCAGTATTTT. It translates to CSATQAGGGTDTQYF.

This clonotype was recorded a few times. V usage is TRBV14 and J usage is TRBJ1-4; 7 bases line up with TRBD1. This CDR3 spans 14 amino acids. J gave up 9 bases and V 4 bases, and 8 bases lay outside the gene matches. The germline gives CDR1 SGHDN, CDR2 FVKESK. The CDR3 here is CASSLRDRQQKLFF. CDR3 bases: TGTGCCAGCAGCCTCCGGGACAGACAACAAAAACTGTTTTTT.